Listed here are 32 T cell receptor beta chains from one sample, sequenced in a study of PD-1 blockade in classical Hodgkin lymphoma. Measured with immunoSEQ multiplex PCR; TCRdb has only the in-frame clones, and not every one. The table includes roughly 2,600 clones, roughly three quarters detected once. Time point reported: cycle 4 day 1 (C4D1), after less than 7 weeks of nivolumab. Every patient experienced relapse after autologous stem cell transplantation, and brentuximab vedotin exposure varied. Thawed PBMCs underwent magnetic negative selection to obtain purified CD8+ T cells. The sample consisted of CD8+ T cells from blood, taken before the fourth cycle of nivolumab. Every receptor here comes from a human donor with classical Hodgkin lymphoma.

The J gene is TRBJ2-3, the V gene TRBV9, with 11 bases matching TRBD2. V lost 1 base, J lost 5 bases, and 9 bases stayed unmatched. Germline CDR1 SGDLS, CDR2 YYNGEE. The CDR3 is made up of 17 amino acids. The CDR3 DNA sequence: TGTGCCAGCAGCGTACCTAGTAGCGGGGGGGCCCTAGATACGCAGTATTTT. As protein: CASSVPSSGGALDTQYF. The full variable domain, in which reference TRBV9 and TRBJ2-3 provide the parts outside the CDR3, is DSGVTQTPKHLITATGQRVTLRCSPRSGDLSVYWYQQSLDQGLQFLIQYYNGEERAKGNILERFSAQQFPDLHSELNLSSLELGDSALYFCASSVPSSGGALDTQYFGPGTRLTVL.

For the CDR3, the DNA is TGCGCCAGCAGTGAGCCAGGATACTTGCCTTATGGCTACACCTTC. Its protein product is CASSEPGYLPYGYTF. V and J are TRBV10-2 and TRBJ1-2; the D is unclear. V shed 2 bases and J shed 5 bases, with 15 bases lying between them. This CDR3 contains 15 residues. The V gene's germline CDR1 is WSHSY and CDR2 SAAADI.

The chain is built from TRBV7-9 and TRBJ2-2; the D gene could be TRBD1 or TRBD2 (5 bases each). The germline V gene has CDR1 SEHNR and CDR2 FQNEAQ (reference sequence). Trimming took off 7 bases at V and 6 bases at J, with 12 bases between the two ends. The CDR3 consists of 13 residues. The CDR3 region has the DNA TGTGCCAGCAACACTTTGGGGGCCGGGGAGCTGTTTTTT. It translates to CASNTLGAGELFF.

The sample holds a few counts of this clone. V is TRBV10-1 and J is TRBJ1-1, with TRBD1 identical over 12 bases. Germline assignment: CDR1 WNHNN and CDR2 SYGVQD (reference sequence). This CDR3 spans 16 amino acids. V shed 4 bases, J shed 5 bases, and the junction held 8 bases outside the gene matches. Here the CDR3 reads CASSGRDRGRRTEAFF. The CDR3 coding sequence is TGCGCCAGCAGTGGTCGGGACAGGGGGCGTCGGACTGAAGCTTTCTTT.

This clone appeared a few times. The chain carries TRBV10-1 and TRBJ1-4; no clear D. Germline V gene lookup returns CDR1 WNHNN and CDR2 SYGVQD (reference sequence). The CDR3 is 15 amino acids. Trimming cost V 0 bases and J 6 bases, with 11 bases left between them. The DNA for the CDR3 is TGCGCCAGCAGTGAGTCGAACTCCGGGGATGAAAAACTGTTTTTT. Translated: CASSESNSGDEKLFF.

The chain links TRBV28 to TRBJ2-1, with D perhaps matching TRBD1 or TRBD2 (7 bases each). Per the germline V gene, CDR1 is MDHEN and CDR2 is SYDVKM. V was clipped by 1 base and J by 10 bases, with 29 bases between them. This CDR3 spans 19 amino acids. CDR3: CASSLSVGGWQGEGWEQFF. CDR3 DNA sequence: TGTGCCAGCAGTTTATCCGTGGGAGGGTGGCAGGGGGAGGGATGGGAGCAGTTCTTC.

The rearrangement uses TRBV7-6 and TRBJ2-2; 8 nucleotides agree with TRBD2. The germline CDR1 and CDR2 sequences are SGHVS and FNYEAQ. Germline trimming cut 5 bases from V and 3 bases from J; bases unmatched to any gene: 8. The CDR3 runs to 16 residues. The CDR3 loop reads CASSLRGDSYTGELFF. As DNA, the CDR3 is TGTGCCAGCAGCCTGCGGGGGGACTCCTACACCGGGGAGCTGTTTTTT.

This clone was seen only a few times. The V call is TRBV6-5, the J call TRBJ2-5; maybe TRBD2 (5 bases). The V end was cut by 0 bases, the J end by 1 base, with 6 bases between. CDR1 MNHEY and CDR2 SVGAGI come from the germline V gene. The CDR3 extends over 14 amino acids. CDR3 amino acids: CASSYSGSQETQYF. For the CDR3, the DNA is TGTGCCAGCAGTTACTCGGGGAGCCAAGAGACCCAGTACTTC.

This clone was recorded a few times. This chain links TRBV7-9 with TRBJ2-7, with 9 positions matching TRBD1. CDR3 length: 14 amino acids. Germline loops: CDR1 SEHNR, CDR2 FQNEAQ (reference sequence). Unmatched junction bases numbered 8, after V lost 6 bases and J lost 5 bases. The CDR3 region is CASSPGTGIDEQYF. CDR3 DNA: TGTGCCAGCAGTCCCGGGACAGGGATCGACGAGCAGTACTTC.

The rearrangement links TRBV4-2 to TRBJ2-1; 8 positions match TRBD2. The germline V gene encodes CDR1 LGHNA and CDR2 YNFKEQ. This CDR3 comprises 16 residues. The J segment lost 0 bases and the V segment lost 0 bases, leaving 1 base of the junction unmatched. The CDR3 nucleotides are TGTGCCAGCAGCCAAGAAGCGGGGGACTCCTACAATGAGCAGTTCTTC. It codes for CASSQEAGDSYNEQFF.

The chain is built from TRBV7-9 and TRBJ2-1; D uncertain. The CDR3 is 13 amino acids. The V gene's germline CDR1 is SEHNR and CDR2 FQNEAQ (reference sequence). Trimming left V 1 base short and J 6 bases short, with 7 bases between. CDR3 protein: CASSLGVTNEQFF. The CDR3 DNA is TGTGCCAGCAGCTTAGGAGTAACCAATGAGCAGTTCTTC.

The chain joins TRBV27 to TRBJ2-2; possible D gene TRBD1, 5 bases. CDR3 size: 17 residues. The V and J ends lost 5 bases and 3 bases respectively, with 19 bases between them. Germline V CDR1 and CDR2: MNHEY, SMNVEV (reference sequence). The DNA of the CDR3 is TGTGCCAGCAGTCCCCAAGACAGTCCCTTTTACACCGGGGAGCTGTTTTTT. Protein: CASSPQDSPFYTGELFF.

V and J are TRBV19 and TRBJ2-3; D not resolved. CDR1 and CDR2 from the germline V gene are LNHDA and SQIVND (reference sequence). This CDR3 is built from 14 residues. The ends were cut back, 6 bases at V and 4 bases at J, with 14 bases in the middle. CDR3 bases: TGTGCCAGTAGCGAACTTCCAAAGGCAGATACGCAGTATTTT. Translated, it gives CASSELPKADTQYF.

CDR3 residues: CASSQEGFGRPQHF. CDR3 coding DNA: TGCGCCAGCAGCCAAGAGGGCTTCGGCCGGCCCCAGCATTTT. The chain combines TRBV4-3 with TRBJ1-5; no definite D call. The CDR3 is made up of 14 amino acids. Per the germline V gene, CDR1 is LGHNA and CDR2 is YSLEER. With 0 bases removed from V and 9 bases from J, the gap between germline ends came to 12 bases.

This chain links TRBV19 with TRBJ2-3; D is possibly TRBD1 or TRBD2 (7 bases each). The CDR3 extends over 16 amino acids. The germline V and J ends were trimmed by 1 base and 4 bases, with 15 bases remaining between them. Germline V gene sequence: CDR1 LNHDA, CDR2 SQIVND (reference sequence). The CDR3 here is CASSIGGGGGADTQYF. The CDR3 DNA reads TGTGCCAGTAGTATAGGAGGGGGCGGGGGTGCAGATACGCAGTATTTT.

This chain links TRBV7-9 with TRBJ1-1; D ambiguous. The V end was cut by 4 bases, the J end by 5 bases, with 14 bases between. Germline CDR1 and CDR2: SEHNR and FQNEAQ (reference sequence). The CDR3 loop spans 14 amino acids. This CDR3 is CASSSPLFWTEAFF. In DNA form, the CDR3 reads TGTGCCAGCAGCTCCCCCCTGTTTTGGACTGAAGCTTTCTTT.

This clone is judged large (0.1 to 1%). This rearrangement joins TRBV21-1 to TRBJ1-6. TRBV21-1 is designated a pseudogene. The CDR3 is made up of 14 amino acids. As DNA, the CDR3 is TGTGCCAGCTTTTGGGGGTCCTATAATTCACCCCTCCACTTT. Encoded protein: CASFWGSYNSPLHF.

This clone was seen only once. This chain links TRBV5-6 with TRBJ1-5; D not certain. Trimming cost V 0 bases and J 5 bases, with 9 bases left between them. The CDR3 covers 14 residues. Per the germline V gene, CDR1 is SGHDT and CDR2 is YYEEEE. This CDR3 reads CASSLGYGDQPQHF. The CDR3 DNA is TGTGCCAGCAGCTTGGGGTACGGAGATCAGCCCCAGCATTTT.

The chain joins TRBV5-1 to TRBJ1-4, with D tentatively TRBD1 (5 bases). Deletions cut 4 bases from V and 6 bases from J, with 16 bases between. Germline assignment: CDR1 SGHRS and CDR2 YFSETQ. This CDR3 has 15 amino acids. Here the CDR3 DNA reads TGCGCCAGCAGCAGAAGGGGACTTCTTGATGAAAAACTGTTTTTT. Amino acid sequence: CASSRRGLLDEKLFF.

This chain connects TRBV6-6 to TRBJ1-2; a weak D match, TRBD1 (5 bases). CDR1 and CDR2 from the germline V gene are MNHNY and SVGAGI (reference sequence). Trimming removed 0 bases from V and 7 bases from J, with 15 bases in between. This CDR3 has 15 residues. CDR3 coding DNA: TGTGCCAGCAGTTACTCGATGCAGGGTACCGCTGGCTACACCTTC. It yields the protein CASSYSMQGTAGYTF.

The chain combines TRBV28 with TRBJ2-2; D unclear. In germline, CDR1 is MDHEN, CDR2 SYDVKM. The CDR3 spans 16 residues. Trimming took 7 bases from V and 4 from J, leaving 19 bases between them. The CDR3 sequence is CASTLSSPYSTGELFF. As DNA, the CDR3 is TGTGCCAGCACCTTATCCAGCCCTTATAGCACCGGGGAGCTGTTTTTT.

The chain is built from TRBV4-3 and TRBJ2-1; 8 bases fit TRBD2. Germline V lookup: CDR1 LGHNA, CDR2 YSLEER. The trim removed 4 bases at V and 8 bases at J, leaving 7 bases unmatched. This CDR3 spans 14 amino acids. The CDR3 here is CASSPGTSRYEQFF. The DNA of the CDR3 is TGCGCCAGCAGCCCGGGGACTAGTAGGTATGAGCAGTTCTTC.

This chain connects TRBV4-3 to TRBJ2-6; 7 nucleotides align to TRBD2. In germline, CDR1 is LGHNA, CDR2 YSLEER. After removal of 0 bases from V and 1 base from J, the junction contained 9 bases not matched to a gene. The CDR3 length is 19 residues. CDR3 sequence reads: CASSQDPAGGGSGANVLTF. The CDR3 bases are TGCGCCAGCAGCCAAGATCCGGCGGGCGGGGGATCTGGGGCCAACGTCCTGACTTTC.

V usage is TRBV7-9 and J usage is TRBJ1-5; D gene uncertain. The CDR3 is made up of 15 amino acids. The germline CDR1 and CDR2 sequences are SEHNR and FQNEAQ (reference sequence). Between the trimmed V and J ends, which lost 5 bases and 5 bases, there was a span of 16 bases. The CDR3 reads CASSPPGSSHQPQHF. In DNA, the CDR3 is TGTGCCAGCAGCCCACCAGGCAGTTCTCATCAGCCCCAGCATTTT.

This clone was detected a few times. V and J are TRBV4-1 and TRBJ2-1; D is possibly TRBD1 or TRBD2 (5 bases each). Trimming took 2 bases from V and 10 from J, leaving 15 bases between them. This CDR3 region has 14 residues. CDR1 and CDR2 (germline): MGHRA, YSYEKL. The CDR3 DNA follows: TGCGCCAGCAGCCAACGGACGGGACGAGGGGAGCAGTTCTTC. Protein sequence: CASSQRTGRGEQFF.

This rearrangement joins TRBV5-1 to TRBJ2-2, with D perhaps matching TRBD1 (7 bases). The CDR3 sequence is 14 residues long. Trimming removed 5 bases from V and 5 bases from J, with 13 bases in between. Germline values: CDR1 SGHRS, CDR2 YFSETQ. The CDR3 here is CASRLPGGTGELFF. The CDR3 DNA reads as TGCGCCAGCAGGTTGCCAGGGGGGACCGGGGAGCTGTTTTTT.

The chain combines TRBV11-1 with TRBJ2-6; no clear D. This CDR3 has 15 amino acids. V gave up 4 bases and J gave up 0 bases, with 7 bases separating them. CDR1 is SGHAT and CDR2 is FQDESV in the germline V gene (reference sequence). CDR3 region: CASSSRISGANVLTF. CDR3 sequence (DNA): TGTGCCAGCAGCTCCCGAATCTCTGGGGCCAACGTCCTGACTTTC.

V and J are TRBV6-6 and TRBJ2-1, with D perhaps matching TRBD2 (6 bases). Germline CDR1 MNHNY, CDR2 SVGAGI (reference sequence). Trimming pared 1 base from V and 1 base from J, leaving 11 bases between. The CDR3 totals 16 residues. Here the CDR3 reads CASSYYSGGSYNEQFF. The CDR3 DNA is TGTGCCAGCAGTTACTACTCCGGAGGGTCCTACAATGAGCAGTTCTTC.

The rearrangement joins TRBV4-3 to TRBJ2-7, with TRBD2 matching 7 bases. The CDR3 is 15 amino acids. Germline CDR1 LGHNA, CDR2 YSLEER. J gave up 3 bases and V 4 bases, and 9 bases lay outside the gene matches. CDR3 in amino acids: CASSPGGGNFYEQYF. In nucleotides, the CDR3 is TGCGCCAGCAGCCCGGGAGGCGGAAACTTCTACGAGCAGTACTTC.

This clone is judged large. This specimen includes other DNA sequences encoding the same CDR3. This sequence joins TRBV27 and TRBJ1-2; D may be TRBD1 (5 bases). Germline CDR1 reads MNHEY; CDR2 reads SMNVEV (reference sequence). This CDR3 has 17 amino acids. V lost 3 bases and J lost 0, with 17 bases in between. The CDR3 spells CASSFRAGGGANYGYTF. The CDR3 coding sequence is TGTGCCAGCAGTTTCCGTGCGGGGGGGGGAGCTAACTATGGCTACACCTTC.

The V and J genes are TRBV4-3 and TRBJ2-1; TRBD2 might be the D (5 bases). Trimming cost V 0 bases and J 4 bases, with 10 bases left between them. In germline, CDR1 is LGHNA, CDR2 YSLEER. This CDR3 region has 15 residues. CDR3 coding DNA: TGCGCCAGCAGCCAAGAAGTTCGAGGGTACAATGAGCAGTTCTTC. Translation: CASSQEVRGYNEQFF.

Only a few counts were recorded for this clone. The V and J genes are TRBV7-3 and TRBJ1-6; no clear D gene. Trimming took 2 bases from V and 6 from J, leaving 8 bases between them. The CDR3 contains 14 residues. Per germline, CDR1 SGHTA and CDR2 FQGTGA. CDR3 coding DNA: TGTGCCAGCAGCTTAGGTGAGTGTAATTCACCCCTCCACTTT. Its translation: CASSLGECNSPLHF.